This record covers a single T cell receptor (beta chain). The V end lost 4 bases, the J end lost 5 bases, and 8 bases lay between the germline ends. Per the germline V gene, CDR1 is SNHLY and CDR2 is FYNNEI. This CDR3 has 13 residues. The data stem from a study of blood T cell repertoires in COVID-19. The repertoire was sequenced with immunoSEQ multiplex PCR; TCRdb's copy has only in-frame clones and lacks some. The sample lists 150,000 to 180,000 clones; roughly four fifths were seen once. The chain uses TRBV2 and TRBJ2-2; D call uncertain. This sequence originates from an elderly man with acute or convalescent COVID-19. The sequenced sample was peripheral blood. The CDR3 spells CASSGQVTGELFF. The CDR3 DNA reads as TGTGCCAGCAGTGGCCAGGTAACCGGGGAGCTGTTTTTT.